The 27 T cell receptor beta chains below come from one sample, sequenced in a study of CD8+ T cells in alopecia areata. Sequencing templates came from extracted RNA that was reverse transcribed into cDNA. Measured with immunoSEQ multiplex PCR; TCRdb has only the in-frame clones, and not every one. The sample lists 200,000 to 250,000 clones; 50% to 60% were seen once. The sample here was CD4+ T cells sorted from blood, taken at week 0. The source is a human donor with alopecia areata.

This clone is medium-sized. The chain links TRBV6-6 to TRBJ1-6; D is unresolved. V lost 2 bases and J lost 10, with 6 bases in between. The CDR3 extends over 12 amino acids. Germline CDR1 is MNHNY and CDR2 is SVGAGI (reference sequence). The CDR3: CASSYGESPLHF. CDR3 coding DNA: TGTGCCAGCAGTTACGGGGAATCACCCCTCCACTTT.

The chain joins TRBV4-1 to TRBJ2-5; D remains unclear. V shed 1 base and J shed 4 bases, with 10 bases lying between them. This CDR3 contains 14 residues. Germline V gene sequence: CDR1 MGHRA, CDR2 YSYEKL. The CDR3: CASSQAMIGETQYF. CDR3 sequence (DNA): TGCGCCAGCAGCCAAGCCATGATCGGAGAGACCCAGTACTTC.

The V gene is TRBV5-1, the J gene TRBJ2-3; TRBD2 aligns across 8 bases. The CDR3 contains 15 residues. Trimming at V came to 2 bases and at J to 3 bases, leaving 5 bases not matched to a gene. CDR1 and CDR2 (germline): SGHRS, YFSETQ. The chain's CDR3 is CASSFASGQTDTQYF. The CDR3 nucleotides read TGCGCCAGCAGCTTCGCTAGCGGGCAAACAGATACGCAGTATTTT.

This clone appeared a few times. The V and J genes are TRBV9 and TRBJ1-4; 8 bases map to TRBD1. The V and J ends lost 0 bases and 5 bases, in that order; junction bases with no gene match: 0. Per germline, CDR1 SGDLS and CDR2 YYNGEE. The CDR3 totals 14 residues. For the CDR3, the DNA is TGTGCCAGCAGCGTAGGACAGGGGAATGAAAAACTGTTTTTT. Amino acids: CASSVGQGNEKLFF.

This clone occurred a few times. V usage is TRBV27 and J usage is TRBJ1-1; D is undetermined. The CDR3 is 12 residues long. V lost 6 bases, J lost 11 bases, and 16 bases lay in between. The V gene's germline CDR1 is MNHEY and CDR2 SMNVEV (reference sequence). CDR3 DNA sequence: TGTGCCAGCAGCTTGCCCGGGTCCGGGGCTTTCTTT. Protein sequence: CASSLPGSGAFF.

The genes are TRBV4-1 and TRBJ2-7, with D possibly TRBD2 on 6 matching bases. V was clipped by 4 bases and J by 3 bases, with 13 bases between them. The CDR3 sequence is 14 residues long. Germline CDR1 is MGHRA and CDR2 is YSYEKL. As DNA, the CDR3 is TGCGCCAGCAGCCTCTGGGCGGGATTCTACGAGCAGTACTTC. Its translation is CASSLWAGFYEQYF.

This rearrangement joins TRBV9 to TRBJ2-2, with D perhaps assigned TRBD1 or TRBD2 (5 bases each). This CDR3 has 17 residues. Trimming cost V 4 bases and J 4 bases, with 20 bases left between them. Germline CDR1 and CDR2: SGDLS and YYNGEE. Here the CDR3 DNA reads TGTGCCAGCAGCACCCTCGTGAGGGGCAGGGCCACCGGGGAGCTGTTTTTT. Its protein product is CASSTLVRGRATGELFF.

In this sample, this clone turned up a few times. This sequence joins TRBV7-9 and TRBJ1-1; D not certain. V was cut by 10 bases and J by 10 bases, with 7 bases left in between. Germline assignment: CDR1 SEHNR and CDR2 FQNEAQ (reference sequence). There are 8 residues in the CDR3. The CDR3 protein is CATVGAFF. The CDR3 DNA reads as TGTGCCACCGTAGGAGCTTTCTTT.

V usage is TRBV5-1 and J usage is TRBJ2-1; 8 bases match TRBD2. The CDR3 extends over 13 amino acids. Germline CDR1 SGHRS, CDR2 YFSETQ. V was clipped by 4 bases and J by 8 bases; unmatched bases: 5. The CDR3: CASSLAGGYEQFF. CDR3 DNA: TGCGCCAGCAGCCTGGCGGGGGGCTATGAGCAGTTCTTC.

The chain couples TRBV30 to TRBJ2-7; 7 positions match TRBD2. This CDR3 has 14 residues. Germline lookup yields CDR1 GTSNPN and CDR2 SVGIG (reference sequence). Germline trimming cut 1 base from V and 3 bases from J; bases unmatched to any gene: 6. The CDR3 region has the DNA TGTGCCTGGAGTGAGGTTAGCGGGTACTACGAGCAGTACTTC. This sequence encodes CAWSEVSGYYEQYF.

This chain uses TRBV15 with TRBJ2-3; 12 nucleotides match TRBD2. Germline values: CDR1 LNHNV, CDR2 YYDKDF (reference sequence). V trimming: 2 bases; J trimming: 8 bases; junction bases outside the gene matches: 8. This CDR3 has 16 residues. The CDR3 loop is CATSRTSGGPVITQYF. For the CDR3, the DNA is TGTGCCACCAGCAGAACTAGCGGGGGGCCTGTTATTACGCAGTATTTT.

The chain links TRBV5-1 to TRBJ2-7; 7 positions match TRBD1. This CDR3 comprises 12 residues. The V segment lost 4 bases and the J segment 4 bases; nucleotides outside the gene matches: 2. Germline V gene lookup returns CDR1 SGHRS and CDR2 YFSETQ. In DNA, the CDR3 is TGCGCCAGCAGCCCCAGGGGGTACGAGCAGTACTTC. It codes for CASSPRGYEQYF.

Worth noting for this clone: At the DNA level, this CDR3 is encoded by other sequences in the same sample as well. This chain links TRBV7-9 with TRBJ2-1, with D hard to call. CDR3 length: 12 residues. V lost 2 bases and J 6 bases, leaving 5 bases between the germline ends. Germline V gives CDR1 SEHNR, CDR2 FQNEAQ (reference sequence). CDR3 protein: CASSLNRNEQFF. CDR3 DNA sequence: TGTGCCAGCAGCTTAAACCGCAATGAGCAGTTCTTC.

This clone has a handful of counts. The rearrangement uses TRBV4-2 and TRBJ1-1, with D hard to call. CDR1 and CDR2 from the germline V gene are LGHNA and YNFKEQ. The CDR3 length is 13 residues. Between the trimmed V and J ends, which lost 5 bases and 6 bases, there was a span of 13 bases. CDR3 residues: CASSMRLAPEAFF. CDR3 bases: TGTGCCAGCAGCATGCGATTGGCCCCTGAAGCTTTCTTT.

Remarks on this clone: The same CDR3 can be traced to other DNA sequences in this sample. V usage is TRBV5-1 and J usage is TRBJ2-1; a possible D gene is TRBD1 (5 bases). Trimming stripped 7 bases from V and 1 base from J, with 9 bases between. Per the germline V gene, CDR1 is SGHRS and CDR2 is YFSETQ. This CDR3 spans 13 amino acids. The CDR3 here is CASGQGSYNEQFF. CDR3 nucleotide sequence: TGCGCCAGCGGGCAGGGTTCCTACAATGAGCAGTTCTTC.

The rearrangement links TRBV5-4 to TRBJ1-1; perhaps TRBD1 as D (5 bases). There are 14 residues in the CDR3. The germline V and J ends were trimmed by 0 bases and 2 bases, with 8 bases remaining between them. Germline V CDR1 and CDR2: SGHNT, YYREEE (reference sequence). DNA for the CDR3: TGTGCCAGCAGCTTGGGACAGACTAACACTGAAGCTTTCTTT. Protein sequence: CASSLGQTNTEAFF. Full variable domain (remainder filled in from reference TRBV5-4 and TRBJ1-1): ETGVTQSPTHLIKTRGQQVTLRCSSQSGHNTVSWYQQALGQGPQFIFQYYREEENGRGNFPPRFSGLQFPNYSSELNVNALELDDSALYLCASSLGQTNTEAFFGQGTRLTVV.

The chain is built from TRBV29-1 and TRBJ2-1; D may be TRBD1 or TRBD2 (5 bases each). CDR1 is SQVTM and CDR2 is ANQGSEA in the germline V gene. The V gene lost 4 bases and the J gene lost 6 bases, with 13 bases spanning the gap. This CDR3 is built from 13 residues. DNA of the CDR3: TGCAGCGTTGTGCCGGGACGCGCCAATGAGCAGTTCTTC. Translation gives CSVVPGRANEQFF.

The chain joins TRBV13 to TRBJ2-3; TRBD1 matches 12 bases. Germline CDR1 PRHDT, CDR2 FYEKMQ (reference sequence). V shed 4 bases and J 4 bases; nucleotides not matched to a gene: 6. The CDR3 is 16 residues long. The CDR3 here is CASSYRDRGQSDTQYF. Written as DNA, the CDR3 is TGTGCCAGCAGCTACCGGGACAGGGGGCAGTCAGATACGCAGTATTTT.

Here the CDR3 reads CASSSPLRNTEAFF. Here the CDR3 DNA reads TGTGCCAGCAGCTCCCCCCTCCGGAACACTGAAGCTTTCTTT. The rearrangement uses TRBV5-6 and TRBJ1-1; D remains ambiguous. Germline V CDR1 and CDR2: SGHDT, YYEEEE. CDR3 length equals 14 residues. V gave up 3 bases and J gave up 1 base, with 10 bases separating them.

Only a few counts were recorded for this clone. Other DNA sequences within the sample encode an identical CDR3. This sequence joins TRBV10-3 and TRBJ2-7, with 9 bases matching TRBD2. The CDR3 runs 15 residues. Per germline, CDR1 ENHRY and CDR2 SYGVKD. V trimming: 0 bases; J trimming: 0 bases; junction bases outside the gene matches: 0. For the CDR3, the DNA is TGTGCCATCAGTGAGTCTAGCGGGAGCTCCTACGAGCAGTACTTC. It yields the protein CAISESSGSSYEQYF.

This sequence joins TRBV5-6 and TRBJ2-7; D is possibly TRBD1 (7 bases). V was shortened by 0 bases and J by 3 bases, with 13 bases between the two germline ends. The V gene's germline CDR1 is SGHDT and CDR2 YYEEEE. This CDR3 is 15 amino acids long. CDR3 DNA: TGTGCCAGCAGCTTGGGCGGGGACAGAAACTACGAGCAGTACTTC. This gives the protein CASSLGGDRNYEQYF.

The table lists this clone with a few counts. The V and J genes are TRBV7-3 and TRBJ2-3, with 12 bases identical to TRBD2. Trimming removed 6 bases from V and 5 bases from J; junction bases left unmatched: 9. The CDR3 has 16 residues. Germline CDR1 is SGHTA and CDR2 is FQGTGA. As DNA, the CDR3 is TGTGCCAGCAGTCCAAGACTAGCGGGAGTGGGAGATACGCAGTATTTT. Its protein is CASSPRLAGVGDTQYF.

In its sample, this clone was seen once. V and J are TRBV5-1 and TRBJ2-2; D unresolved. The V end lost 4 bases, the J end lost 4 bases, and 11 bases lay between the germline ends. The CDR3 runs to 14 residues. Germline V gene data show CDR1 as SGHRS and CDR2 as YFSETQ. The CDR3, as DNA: TGCGCCAGCAGCGCCCCCAGTTTCACCGGGGAGCTGTTTTTT. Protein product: CASSAPSFTGELFF. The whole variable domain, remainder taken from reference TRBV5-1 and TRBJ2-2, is KAGVTQTPRYLIKTRGQQVTLSCSPISGHRSVSWYQQTPGQGLQFLFEYFSETQRNKGNFPGRFSGRQFSNSRSEMNVSTLELGDSALYLCASSAPSFTGELFFGEGSRLTVL.

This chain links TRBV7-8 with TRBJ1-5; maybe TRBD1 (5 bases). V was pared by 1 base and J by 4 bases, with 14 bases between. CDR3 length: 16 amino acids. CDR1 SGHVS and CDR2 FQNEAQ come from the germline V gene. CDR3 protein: CASSLGIGGGNQPQHF. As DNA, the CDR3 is TGTGCCAGCAGCTTAGGGATCGGGGGTGGGAATCAGCCCCAGCATTTT. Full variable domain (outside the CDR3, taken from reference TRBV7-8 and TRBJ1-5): GAGVSQSPRYKVAKRGQDVALRCDPISGHVSLFWYQQALGQGPEFLTYFQNEAQLDKSGLPSDRFFAERPEGSVSTLKIQRTQQEDSAVYLCASSLGIGGGNQPQHFGDGTRLSIL.

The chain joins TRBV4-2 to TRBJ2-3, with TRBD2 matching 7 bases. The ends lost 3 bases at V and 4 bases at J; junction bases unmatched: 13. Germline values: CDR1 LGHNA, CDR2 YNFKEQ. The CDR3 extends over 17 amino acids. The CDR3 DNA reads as TGTGCCAGCAGCCACCCCAATCCCGGGAGGAGCTCAGATACGCAGTATTTT. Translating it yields CASSHPNPGRSSDTQYF.

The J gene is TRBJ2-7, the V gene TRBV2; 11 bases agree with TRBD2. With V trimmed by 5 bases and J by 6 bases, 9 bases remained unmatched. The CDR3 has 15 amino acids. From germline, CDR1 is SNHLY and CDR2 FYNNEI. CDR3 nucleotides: TGTGCCAGCAGTCCAAGCCTAGCGGGAGGCTTCGAGCAGTACTTC. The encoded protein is CASSPSLAGGFEQYF. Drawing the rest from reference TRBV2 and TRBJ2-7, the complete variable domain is EPEVTQTPSHQVTQMGQEVILRCVPISNHLYFYWYRQILGQKVEFLVSFYNNEISEKSEIFDDQFSVERPDGSNFTLKIRSTKLEDSAMYFCASSPSLAGGFEQYFGPGTRLTVT.

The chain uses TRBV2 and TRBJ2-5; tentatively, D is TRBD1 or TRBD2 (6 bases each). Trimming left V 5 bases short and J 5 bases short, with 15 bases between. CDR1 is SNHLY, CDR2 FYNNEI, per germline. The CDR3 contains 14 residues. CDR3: CASSPTRGGETQYF. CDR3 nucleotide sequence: TGTGCCAGCAGTCCGACACGAGGGGGGGAGACCCAGTACTTC.